Included here is one T cell receptor (beta chain) sequence, with context. What it binds is not known. CDR3 length equals 17 residues. J lost 4 bases, V lost 4 bases, and 7 bases had no gene match. Per the germline V gene, CDR1 is KGHSH and CDR2 is LQKENI. These data originate in a study of graft-versus-host responses after intestinal transplantation. For the study at large: Anti-thymocyte globulin induction preceded 2 to 4 years of tacrolimus and steroid maintenance in all recipients.

The repertoire was sequenced with immunoSEQ multiplex PCR; TCRdb's copy has only in-frame clones and lacks some. The repertoire holds about 90,000 clones, with 82% as singletons. Notes on the study in general: Individuals who had graft-donor T cell macrochimerism had allografts that showed high graft-versus-host to host-versus-graft clonal ratios. Levels of circulating GvH clones at their peak were associated with early post-transplant HvG declines. Some GvH clones appeared in ileal mucosa or blood before recipient bone marrow.

The chain links TRBV18 to TRBJ2-3; 14 nucleotides match TRBD2. The specimen comprised unstimulated CD4+ T cells sorted from spleen or lymph node cells, sampled before intestinal transplant. This sequence was found in a human donor who received an intestinal transplant. The CDR3 spells CASSLLGLAGAADTQYF. CDR3 coding DNA: TGTGCCAGCTCACTACTGGGACTAGCGGGGGCGGCAGATACGCAGTATTTT.